This TCR beta chain came from a study of blood T cell repertoires in COVID-19. Across the whole study: There were acute and convalescent COVID-19 samples, and they came from the United States, Italy and Spain. T cells, B-cell-depleted T cells, or PBMCs provided the cDNA or gDNA that served as material.

Germline values: CDR1 MNHNY, CDR2 SVGAGI (reference sequence). V was shortened by 7 bases and J by 8 bases, with 17 bases between the two germline ends. The CDR3 is 13 amino acids. Original processing notes: Nucleated cell number was recorded as an estimate derived from reference gene primer amplification. Method: immunoSEQ multiplex PCR; TCRdb's copy keeps in-frame clones and lacks some. V and J calls and clone size follow that table, whereas D and trimming were derived from the DNA. The sample consists of about 340,000 clones, around nine tenths of them appearing once. The sequence derives from a woman aged 18-29 years who had recovered from COVID-19. The sample comprised peripheral blood. The chain links TRBV6-6 to TRBJ1-2; D uncertain. CDR3 DNA sequence: TGTGCCAGCACGCGGAGGGAAGGTGTGGGCTACACCTTC. It yields the protein CASTRREGVGYTF.